The next 9 T cell receptor beta chains were all read from a single sample in a study of Graves' ophthalmopathy and Graves' hyperthyroidism. TCR beta CDR3 regions were amplified from RNA transcripts. First-round RT-PCR used HTBI primers; second-round multiplex PCR followed. TCRdb processed the multiplex PCR reads anew with MiXCR; each CDR3 protein has one entry. The top ten hold around 47% of the sample, which has 230,000 or so distinct CDR3 sequences, 45% to 55% seen once. The sequenced sample consisted of peripheral blood. These receptors came from an adult man with Graves' ophthalmopathy.

This chain joins TRBV7-2 and TRBJ1-1, with D uncertain. Germline V gene sequence: CDR1 SGHTA, CDR2 FQGNSA. The CDR3 is 11 residues long. The V end lost 5 bases, the J end lost 8 bases, and 9 bases lay between the germline ends. The DNA of the CDR3 is TGTGCCAGCAGCCGCGACTTCGAAGCTTTCTTT. It specifies CASSRDFEAFF.

This clonotype has only a few counts. The chain is built from TRBV4-1 and TRBJ1-2; the match to TRBD1 covers 8 bases. The CDR3 extends over 14 amino acids. Germline values: CDR1 MGHRA, CDR2 YSYEKL. Germline trimming cut 9 bases from V and 6 bases from J; bases unmatched to any gene: 12. For the CDR3, the DNA is TGCGCCAGTAGCACTCCGGGACAGGTCGATGGCTACACCTTC. It encodes CASSTPGQVDGYTF.

This clonotype has more than one count but fewer than ten. V is TRBV12-3 or TRBV12-4 and J is TRBJ2-7, with a weak D call TRBD1 (6 bases). The ends were cut back, 6 bases at V and 1 base at J, with 16 bases in the middle. This CDR3 has 15 amino acids. The CDR3: CASSLQGEASYEQYF. In nucleotides, the CDR3 is TGTGCCAGCAGCCTACAGGGTGAGGCGTCCTACGAGCAGTACTTC.

This clonotype has more than one count but fewer than ten. The chain couples TRBV2 to TRBJ1-5, with unresolved D. Germline CDR1 is SNHLY and CDR2 is FYNNEI. V lost 5 bases and J lost 2, with 7 bases in between. CDR3 length: 13 amino acids. The CDR3 DNA sequence: TGTGCCAGCAGTTGGTCCCGCAATCAGCCCCAGCATTTT. Translated: CASSWSRNQPQHF.

V gene TRBV13 combines with J gene TRBJ1-2, with unresolved D. From germline, CDR1 is PRHDT and CDR2 FYEKMQ (reference sequence). This CDR3 spans 13 amino acids. The V gene lost 3 bases and the J gene lost 5 bases, with 10 bases spanning the gap. The DNA of the CDR3 is TGTGCCAGCAGCTTGGGTCGAGAATATGGCTACACCTTC. Amino acid sequence: CASSLGREYGYTF.

The chain links TRBV4-1 to TRBJ2-7, with TRBD1 matching over 7 bases. J gave up 6 bases and V 4 bases, and 6 bases lay outside the gene matches. Germline CDR1 is MGHRA and CDR2 is YSYEKL. The CDR3 has 13 amino acids. The CDR3 region has the DNA TGCGCCAGCAGCCGAACAGGGGTCGGCGAGCAGTACTTC. Protein: CASSRTGVGEQYF.

The V and J genes are TRBV5-4 and TRBJ2-5; 7 nucleotides line up with TRBD1. The V and J ends lost 2 bases and 0 bases, in that order; junction bases with no gene match: 10. The length of the CDR3 is 17 residues. Per the germline V gene, CDR1 is SGHNT and CDR2 is YYREEE (reference sequence). In nucleotides, the CDR3 is TGTGCCAGCAGCTTACCCAACAGGGGTGGGGACCAAGAGACCCAGTACTTC. This sequence encodes CASSLPNRGGDQETQYF.

This sequence joins TRBV2 and TRBJ2-2, with 12 bases aligning to TRBD2. This CDR3 has 16 amino acids. Germline trimming cut 6 bases from V and 4 bases from J; bases unmatched to any gene: 6. Germline V CDR1 and CDR2: SNHLY, FYNNEI. DNA for the CDR3: TGTGCCAGCAGGACTAGCGGGGGTCTTTTCACCGGGGAGCTGTTTTTT. It codes for CASRTSGGLFTGELFF.

This chain links TRBV7-9 with TRBJ2-6, with D tentatively TRBD1 (5 bases). CDR3 length: 16 residues. V shed 0 bases and J shed 4 bases, with 10 bases lying between them. The V gene's germline CDR1 is SEHNR and CDR2 FQNEAQ (reference sequence). CDR3 DNA: TGTGCCAGCAGCTTAGCCCCAGGGCCAGGGGCCAACGTCCTGACTTTC. Amino acids: CASSLAPGPGANVLTF. Full variable domain (remainder filled in from reference TRBV7-9 and TRBJ2-6): DTGVSQNPRHKITKRGQNVTFRCDPISEHNRLYWYRQTLGQGPEFLTYFQNEAQLEKSRLLSDRFSAERPKGSFSTLEIQRTEQGDSAMYLCASSLAPGPGANVLTFGAGSRLTVL.